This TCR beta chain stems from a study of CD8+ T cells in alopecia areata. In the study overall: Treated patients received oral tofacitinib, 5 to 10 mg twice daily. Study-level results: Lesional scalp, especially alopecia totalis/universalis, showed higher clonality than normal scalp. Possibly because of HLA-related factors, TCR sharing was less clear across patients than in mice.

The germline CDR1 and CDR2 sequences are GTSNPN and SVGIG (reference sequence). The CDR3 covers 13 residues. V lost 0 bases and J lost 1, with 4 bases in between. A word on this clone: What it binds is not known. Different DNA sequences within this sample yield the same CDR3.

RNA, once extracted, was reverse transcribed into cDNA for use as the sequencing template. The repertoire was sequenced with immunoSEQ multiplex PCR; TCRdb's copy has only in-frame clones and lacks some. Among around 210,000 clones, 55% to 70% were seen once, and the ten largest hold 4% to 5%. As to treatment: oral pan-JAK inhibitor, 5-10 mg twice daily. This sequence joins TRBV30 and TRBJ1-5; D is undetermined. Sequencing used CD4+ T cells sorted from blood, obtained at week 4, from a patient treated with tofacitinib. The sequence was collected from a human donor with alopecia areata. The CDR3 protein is CAWSVRSNQPQHF. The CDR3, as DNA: TGTGCCTGGAGTGTACGGAGCAATCAGCCCCAGCATTTT. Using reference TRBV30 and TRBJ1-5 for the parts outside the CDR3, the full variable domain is SQTIHQWPATLVQPVGSPLSLECTVEGTSNPNLYWYRQAAGRGLQLLFYSVGIGQISSEVPQNLSASRPQDRQFILSSKKLLLSDSGFYLCAWSVRSNQPQHFGDGTRLSIL.